Below are 11 T cell receptor beta chains sequenced from a single sample in a study of OX40 agonist ivuxolimab in advanced cancers. The data were produced by immunoSEQ multiplex PCR, yet TCRdb's version contains in-frame clones alone and is incomplete. In the table there are around 70,000 clones, approximately 86% of which are singletons. Sequenced material: CD4+ or CD8+ T cells sorted from blood, taken in a trial of the OX40 agonist ivuxolimab. The receptors were gathered from an adult with an advanced solid tumor such as melanoma, head and neck, liver or kidney cancer.

The J gene is TRBJ2-5, the V gene TRBV28; 9 bases line up with TRBD2. With V trimmed by 2 bases and J by 6 bases, 10 bases remained unmatched. In germline, CDR1 is MDHEN, CDR2 SYDVKM. The CDR3 has 16 amino acids. The CDR3, as DNA: TGTGCCAGCAGTTTAACGTCAGCGGGGGGAGTCCAGACCCAGTACTTC. This encodes CASSLTSAGGVQTQYF. The entire variable domain, with the rest obtained from reference TRBV28 and TRBJ2-5, is as follows: DVKVTQSSRYLVKRTGEKVFLECVQDMDHENMFWYRQDPGLGLRLIYFSYDVKMKEKGDIPEGYSVSREKKERFSLILESASTNQTSMYLCASSLTSAGGVQTQYFGPGTRLLVL.

The chain joins TRBV28 to TRBJ1-2, with TRBD1 matching over 9 bases. The trim removed 5 bases at V and 6 bases at J, leaving 19 bases unmatched. The CDR3 extends over 18 amino acids. Germline V gene data show CDR1 as MDHEN and CDR2 as SYDVKM. The CDR3 DNA reads as TGTGCCAGCAGTCCCTCCGGACAGGGGAACATGCGCGGAAATGGCTACACCTTC. Its protein is CASSPSGQGNMRGNGYTF.

The chain links TRBV7-2 to TRBJ2-1; no reliable D call. V lost 2 bases and J lost 0, with 8 bases in between. The CDR3 spans 15 residues. Looked up from germline, CDR1 is SGHTA and CDR2 is FQGNSA. CDR3 sequence: CASSLQRNSYNEQFF. The DNA for the CDR3 is TGTGCCAGCAGCTTACAGAGAAACTCCTACAATGAGCAGTTCTTC.

The chain joins TRBV10-2 to TRBJ1-5, with D possibly matching TRBD1 (5 bases). Germline CDR1 and CDR2: WSHSY and SAAADI. This CDR3 has 14 amino acids. V lost 0 bases to trimming and J lost 2 bases, with 5 bases between them. CDR3 DNA sequence: TGCGCCAGCAGTGAGTCAGGGGGCAATCAGCCCCAGCATTTT. Translating gives CASSESGGNQPQHF.

This clone has just a few counts. V is TRBV6-4 and J is TRBJ1-2, with 8 bases identical to TRBD1. The ends lost 2 bases at V and 7 bases at J; junction bases unmatched: 6. CDR1 MRHNA and CDR2 SNTAGT come from the germline V gene. This CDR3 comprises 14 residues. CDR3 sequence (DNA): TGTGCCAGCAGTGACCCGGACAGGGTGGGTGGCTACACCTTC. Its translation is CASSDPDRVGGYTF.

The J gene is TRBJ2-7, the V gene TRBV6-1; unclear D gene. Germline-derived CDR1 and CDR2 are MNHNS and SASEGT. Trimming took 2 bases from V and 2 from J, leaving 7 bases between them. The CDR3 runs to 13 residues. The CDR3 nucleotides read TGTGCCAGCAGTGAAAATCAAGCCTACGAGCAGTACTTC. Amino acids: CASSENQAYEQYF.

The V and J genes are TRBV5-8 and TRBJ1-4; D unresolved. This CDR3 spans 16 amino acids. Germline V gene sequence: CDR1 SGHTS, CDR2 YDEGEE. The V gene lost 2 bases and the J gene lost 8 bases, with 19 bases spanning the gap. CDR3 region: CASSFTGPLQGEKLFF. CDR3 coding DNA: TGTGCCAGCAGCTTCACGGGTCCTCTCCAAGGCGAAAAACTGTTTTTT.

The rearrangement joins TRBV7-2 to TRBJ2-1; D might be TRBD2 (5 bases). V was cut by 3 bases and J by 5 bases, with 8 bases left in between. The CDR3 contains 13 residues. The germline V gene has CDR1 SGHTA and CDR2 FQGNSA. The CDR3 nucleotides are TGTGCCAGCAGCTTCGGAGGTCACAATGAGCAGTTCTTC. Amino acids: CASSFGGHNEQFF.

In DNA, the CDR3 is TGTGCCAGCAGTGACCCGGGGGGGAACTATGGCTACACCTTC. It yields the protein CASSDPGGNYGYTF. The J gene is TRBJ1-2, the V gene TRBV6-1, with D possibly matching TRBD1 (5 bases). V was trimmed by 3 bases and J by 2 bases, leaving 10 bases between them. The length of the CDR3 is 14 residues. Germline assignment: CDR1 MNHNS and CDR2 SASEGT.

This clone was recorded only once. This chain links TRBV7-2 with TRBJ1-6; D is uncertain. Trimming removed 1 base from V and 6 bases from J, with 7 bases in between. Germline V gives CDR1 SGHTA, CDR2 FQGNSA. The CDR3 is 14 amino acids. CDR3 sequence: CASSLEGSNSPLHF. The CDR3 DNA follows: TGTGCCAGCAGCTTAGAGGGTAGTAATTCACCCCTCCACTTT.

The rearrangement links TRBV5-4 to TRBJ1-6; TRBD1 matches at 9 bases. CDR1 is SGHNT and CDR2 is YYREEE in the germline V gene (reference sequence). The CDR3 loop spans 16 amino acids. V trimming: 3 bases; J trimming: 8 bases; junction bases outside the gene matches: 9. This CDR3 reads CASSSQNDRGDSPLHF. DNA for the CDR3: TGTGCCAGCAGCTCGCAAAACGACAGGGGGGATTCACCCCTCCACTTT.